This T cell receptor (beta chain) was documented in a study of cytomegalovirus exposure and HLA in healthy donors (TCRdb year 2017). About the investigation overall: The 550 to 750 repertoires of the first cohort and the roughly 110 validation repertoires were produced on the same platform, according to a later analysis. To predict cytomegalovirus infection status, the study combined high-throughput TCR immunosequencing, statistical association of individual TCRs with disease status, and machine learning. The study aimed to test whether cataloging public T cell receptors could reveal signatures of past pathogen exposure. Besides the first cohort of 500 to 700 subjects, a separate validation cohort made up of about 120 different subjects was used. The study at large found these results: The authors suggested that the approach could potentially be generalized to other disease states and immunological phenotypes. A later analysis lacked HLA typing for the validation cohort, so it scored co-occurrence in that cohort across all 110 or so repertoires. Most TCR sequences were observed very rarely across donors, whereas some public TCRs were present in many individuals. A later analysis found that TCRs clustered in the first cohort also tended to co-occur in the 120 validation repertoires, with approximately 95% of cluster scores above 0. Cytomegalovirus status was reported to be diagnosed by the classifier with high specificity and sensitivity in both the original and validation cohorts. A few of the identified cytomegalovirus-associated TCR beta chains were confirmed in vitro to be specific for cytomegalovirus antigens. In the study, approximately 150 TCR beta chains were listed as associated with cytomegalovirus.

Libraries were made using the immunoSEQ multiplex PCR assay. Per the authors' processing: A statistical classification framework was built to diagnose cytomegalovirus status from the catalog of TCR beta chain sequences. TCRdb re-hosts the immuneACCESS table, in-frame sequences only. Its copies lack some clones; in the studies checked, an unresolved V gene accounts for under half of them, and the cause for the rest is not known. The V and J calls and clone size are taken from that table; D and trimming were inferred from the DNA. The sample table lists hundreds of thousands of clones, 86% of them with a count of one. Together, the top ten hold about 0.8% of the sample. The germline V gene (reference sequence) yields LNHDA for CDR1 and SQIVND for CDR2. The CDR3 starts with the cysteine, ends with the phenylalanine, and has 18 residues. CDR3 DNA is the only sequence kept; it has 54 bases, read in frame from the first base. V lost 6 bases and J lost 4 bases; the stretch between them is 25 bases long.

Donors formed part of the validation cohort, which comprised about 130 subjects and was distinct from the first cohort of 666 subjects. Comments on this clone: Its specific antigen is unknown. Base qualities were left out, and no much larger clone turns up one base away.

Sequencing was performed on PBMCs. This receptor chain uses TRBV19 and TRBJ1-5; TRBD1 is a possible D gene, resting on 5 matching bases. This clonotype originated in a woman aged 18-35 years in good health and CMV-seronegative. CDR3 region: CASRTETPQASRNQPQHF. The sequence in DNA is TGTGCCAGTAGAACCGAAACCCCACAGGCGTCTCGGAATCAGCCCCAGCATTTT.